The 13 T cell receptor beta chains presented below share a single source sample, sequenced in a study of PD-1 blockade in classical Hodgkin lymphoma. Brentuximab vedotin exposure varied, and every patient relapsed after autologous stem cell transplantation. The repertoire was sequenced with immunoSEQ multiplex PCR; TCRdb's copy has only in-frame clones and lacks some. The sample shows more than 85,000 clones, about nine tenths of them seen only once. Sequenced here: peripheral blood mononuclear cells (PBMCs), sampled before the second cycle of nivolumab. The receptors here all came from a human donor with classical Hodgkin lymphoma.

The chain joins TRBV28 to TRBJ1-4; tentatively, D is TRBD1 (5 bases). Germline V gene lookup returns CDR1 MDHEN and CDR2 SYDVKM. CDR3 length: 12 residues. Trimming removed 11 bases from V and 3 bases from J, with 10 bases in between. The CDR3 loop reads CASRGPNEKLFF. The CDR3 DNA follows: TGTGCCTCAAGGGGTCCTAATGAAAAACTGTTTTTT. Drawing the rest from reference TRBV28 and TRBJ1-4, the complete variable domain is DVKVTQSSRYLVKRTGEKVFLECVQDMDHENMFWYRQDPGLGLRLIYFSYDVKMKEKGDIPEGYSVSREKKERFSLILESASTNQTSMYLCASRGPNEKLFFGSGTQLSVL.

The chain uses TRBV5-1 and TRBJ1-4; D is unclear. CDR1 SGHRS and CDR2 YFSETQ come from the germline V gene. With 1 base removed from V and 3 bases from J, the gap between germline ends came to 4 bases. The CDR3 contains 13 residues. For the CDR3, the DNA is TGCGCCAGCAGCTTGTTCGCTAATGAAAAACTGTTTTTT. Translation gives CASSLFANEKLFF.

This clone occurred once. The rearrangement uses TRBV4-1 and TRBJ2-5; the match to TRBD2 covers 10 bases. V was pared by 4 bases and J by 5 bases, with 4 bases of the junction left unmatched. This CDR3 spans 14 amino acids. The germline CDR1 and CDR2 sequences are MGHRA and YSYEKL. The CDR3 nucleotides read TGCGCCAGCAGCCCGGGACTAGCGTGGGAGACCCAGTACTTC. It codes for CASSPGLAWETQYF.

This chain links TRBV28 with TRBJ1-3; no reliable D call. In germline, CDR1 is MDHEN, CDR2 SYDVKM. Trimming cost V 4 bases and J 0 bases, with 13 bases left between them. The CDR3 has 16 residues. The CDR3 DNA sequence: TGTGCCAGCAGTTCCTTGAAACAGCTCTCTGGAAACACCATATATTTT. Its translation: CASSSLKQLSGNTIYF. Full variable domain (missing parts from reference TRBV28 and TRBJ1-3): DVKVTQSSRYLVKRTGEKVFLECVQDMDHENMFWYRQDPGLGLRLIYFSYDVKMKEKGDIPEGYSVSREKKERFSLILESASTNQTSMYLCASSSLKQLSGNTIYFGEGSWLTVV.

The CDR3: CASSSSSGMVRNEQFF. In DNA form, the CDR3 reads TGTGCCAGCAGCTCCTCTAGCGGGATGGTTCGCAATGAGCAGTTCTTC. This rearrangement joins TRBV7-3 to TRBJ2-1, with 9 bases matching TRBD2. This CDR3 has 16 amino acids. CDR1 is SGHTA and CDR2 is FQGTGA in the germline V gene. Trimming at V came to 4 bases and at J to 6 bases, leaving 10 bases not matched to a gene. Variable domain in full (rest from reference TRBV7-3 and TRBJ2-1): GAGVSQTPSNKVTEKGKYVELRCDPISGHTALYWYRQSLGQGPEFLIYFQGTGAADDSGLPNDRFFAVRPEGSVSTLKIQRTERGDSAVYLCASSSSSGMVRNEQFFGPGTRLTVL.

This clone was seen a single time. The genes are TRBV21-1 and TRBJ1-1; no check of the table's D call, TRBD1, against the DNA was made. TRBV21-1 constitutes a pseudogene. The length of the CDR3 is 19 residues. The CDR3: CASSKPPWPTTAGGTEAFF. The CDR3 coding sequence is TGTGCCAGCAGCAAACCCCCCTGGCCAACGACAGCAGGGGGCACTGAAGCTTTCTTT.

The V call is TRBV28, the J call TRBJ2-2, with D maybe TRBD1 (6 bases). CDR3 length: 16 residues. CDR1 is MDHEN and CDR2 is SYDVKM in the germline V gene. V lost 1 base and J 7 bases, leaving 16 bases between the germline ends. Written as DNA, the CDR3 is TGTGCCAGCAGTTTATTGATCAGGGGTGAGGACGGGGAGCTGTTTTTT. It specifies CASSLLIRGEDGELFF.

The CDR3 DNA follows: TGTGCCAGCAGTATCATTACAGGGGGCCTTATCTACGAGCAGTACTTC. Translation gives CASSIITGGLIYEQYF. The chain is built from TRBV28 and TRBJ2-7; 9 nucleotides line up with TRBD1. V gave up 5 bases and J gave up 3 bases; unmatched junction bases: 11. The CDR3 sequence is 16 residues long. The germline gives CDR1 MDHEN, CDR2 SYDVKM. Based on the CDR3 plus reference TRBV28 and TRBJ2-7, the full variable domain is DVKVTQSSRYLVKRTGEKVFLECVQDMDHENMFWYRQDPGLGLRLIYFSYDVKMKEKGDIPEGYSVSREKKERFSLILESASTNQTSMYLCASSIITGGLIYEQYFGPGTRLTVT.

The V and J genes are TRBV5-6 and TRBJ2-7; the D gene is possibly TRBD1 (6 bases). Germline CDR1 reads SGHDT; CDR2 reads YYEEEE. Trimming took 3 bases from V and 2 from J, leaving 15 bases between them. The CDR3 extends over 15 amino acids. CDR3 region: CASSSLKRTAYEQYF. The CDR3 DNA reads as TGTGCCAGCAGCTCCCTCAAAAGGACAGCCTACGAGCAGTACTTC.

Only one count was recorded for this clone. V and J are TRBV10-3 and TRBJ2-3; TRBD2 agrees at 7 bases. CDR3 length: 13 amino acids. The V gene's germline CDR1 is ENHRY and CDR2 SYGVKD. V shed 5 bases, J shed 6 bases, and the junction held 5 bases outside the gene matches. Written as DNA, the CDR3 is TGTGCCATCAGTAGCGGGGAACGCGATACGCAGTATTTT. Encoded protein: CAISSGERDTQYF.

This chain connects TRBV15 to TRBJ1-1, with 8 bases matching TRBD1. From germline, CDR1 is LNHNV and CDR2 YYDKDF (reference sequence). The CDR3 has 14 amino acids. Trimming removed 2 bases from V and 2 bases from J; junction bases left unmatched: 1. CDR3 DNA sequence: TGTGCCACCAGCAGACAGGGGGCCAACACTGAAGCTTTCTTT. Translated: CATSRQGANTEAFF.

This rearrangement joins TRBV13 to TRBJ2-1; possibly TRBD1 for D (5 bases). The CDR3 loop spans 20 amino acids. With 4 bases removed from V and 3 bases from J, the gap between germline ends came to 28 bases. The V gene's germline CDR1 is PRHDT and CDR2 FYEKMQ (reference sequence). The CDR3 spells CASSSHRAFNQGRDYNEQFF. CDR3 DNA sequence: TGTGCCAGCAGCTCCCACCGGGCCTTTAACCAGGGTAGGGACTACAATGAGCAGTTCTTC.

This rearrangement joins TRBV6-5 to TRBJ1-1; a weak D match, TRBD1 (6 bases). Germline CDR1 MNHEY, CDR2 SVGAGI. The CDR3 contains 15 residues. Trimming took 4 bases from V and 1 from J, leaving 13 bases between them. CDR3 DNA: TGTGCCAGCAGTTCCAACCGGGACAAGAACACTGAAGCTTTCTTT. Encoded protein: CASSSNRDKNTEAFF.